This T cell receptor beta chain was sequenced in a study of neurological immune-mediated disorders (dated by TCRdb to about 2019). Context from the whole study: The study compared peripheral blood TCR-beta repertoires of HTLV-I-associated myelopathy (HAM/TSP) patients, multiple sclerosis patients and healthy controls using UMI-based sequencing. The 95 to 110 TCR-beta libraries covered PBMC samples along with longitudinal samples, technical triplicates, and paired sorted CD4+ and CD8+ T-cell subsets. Of the roughly 71 subjects in the cohort, about 14 were HAM/TSP patients, roughly 35 were multiple sclerosis patients, and about 20 were healthy controls.

What the research found in general, with its limitations: TCR clonal expansion was highest in HAM/TSP patients and lowest in MS patients, with MS patients falling below even healthy controls. No identical CDR3 amino acid sequences were shared among expanded clones across subjects, suggesting private TCR-beta repertoires in all groups.

The CDR3 numbers 15 residues from cysteine through phenylalanine. Only the CDR3 DNA is retained, 45 bases long and in frame from the first base. According to the germline V gene, CDR1 reads MGHRA and CDR2 reads YSYEKL. Trimming leaves V shorter by 4 bases and J shorter by 7 bases, with the junction holding 9 bases beyond the gene matches. The healthy controls were volunteers from blood banks in Maryland, USA. TCR libraries for sorted subsets were made from 800,000 to 1,000,000 sorted CD4+ or CD8+ T cells. Peripheral blood was subjected to Ficoll-Hypaque density gradient centrifugation to isolate PBMCs, which were then cryopreserved in liquid nitrogen. Paired sorted CD4+ and CD8+ subsets came from healthy controls, HAM/TSP patients and MS patients. With regard to this clonotype: The antigen this receptor binds is unknown. It has no much larger one-base neighbor in the sample; base qualities were not kept.

cDNA synthesis used template-switch 5'RACE with a primer carrying a 10-nucleotide random unique molecular identifier tagging each TCR transcript. Every sequencing run yielded over 170 million TCR-beta sequences covering 15-18 subjects. The RNeasy kit was used to extract total RNA. The KAPA Real-time Library Amplification kit was used to amplify TCR-beta VDJ regions with primers targeting the TCR constant region and the 5'RACE anchor. Sample indexes and Illumina adaptors were added in a first PCR, and a second PCR then increased library yield. The roughly 650 bp TCR product was size-selected on a 2% E-gel SizeSelection system after Ampure bead purification. Before pooling, library quality was checked on a Bioanalyzer, concentration was measured with Qubit, and libraries were quantified with the Kapa Library Quantification kit. Paired-end 2 x 150 bp sequencing of the libraries was performed on an Illumina HiSeq 2500. To increase sequence diversity, roughly 24-32% phiX was spiked into each library pool. On the study's bioinformatics: The quality-filtered reads were processed with the UMI-based MiGEC pipeline, whose error correction step removed more than 90% of the raw TCR sequences. VDJ genes were aligned to IMGT germline references, and each clonotype was defined by a unique CDR3 amino acid sequence together with V-J genes. VDJtools evaluated clonal expansion, Shannon diversity and CDR3 relatedness (CalcPairwiseDistances, ClusterSamples); CLCbio workbench built phylogenetic trees. A clone was classed as expanded if it had 8 or more unique UMIs, a cutoff based on coefficient-of-variation modelling across technical triplicates. Clones were called with MiXCR by TCRdb after fastp trimmed the public reads at Q25, and only in-frame beta chains were retained. Every entry covers one CDR3 protein and lists the most common genes and DNA from its rows. TCRdb's processing, not the authors', yielded these V and J calls. The sample table holds 45,000 or so distinct CDR3 sequences, of which about 6% were seen once. Of the sample, 0.55% to 0.6% falls within the top ten clones.

Sequencing was performed on CD4+ T cells from blood. This chain is built from TRBV4-1 and TRBJ1-5, with 8 bases matching TRBD1. The sequence was obtained from a woman aged 40-49 years in good health. The CDR3 region reads CASSPQTGAGQPQHF. The DNA sequence reads TGCGCCAGCAGCCCTCAGACAGGGGCGGGCCAGCCCCAGCATTTT.